Presented here are 21 T cell receptor beta chains from one specimen sequenced in a study of blood T cell repertoires in COVID-19. Sequencing used immunoSEQ multiplex PCR; TCRdb keeps in-frame clones, though not all of them. The table has a few hundred thousand clones, roughly 86% seen once; the top ten hold approximately 1.2%. The sample taken for sequencing was PBMCs or T cells enriched from blood (not recorded which). Source of these receptors: a man aged 25-45 years who had recovered from COVID-19.

This clone was counted a single time. The chain uses TRBV9 and TRBJ2-1, with 11 positions matching TRBD2. In germline, CDR1 is SGDLS, CDR2 YYNGEE. The J segment lost 8 bases and the V segment lost 4 bases, leaving 8 bases of the junction unmatched. CDR3 length: 15 residues. CDR3 loop: CASSYRLAGYDEQFF. For the CDR3, the DNA is TGTGCCAGCAGCTACCGACTAGCGGGGTATGATGAGCAGTTCTTC. Full variable domain (outside the CDR3, taken from reference TRBV9 and TRBJ2-1): DSGVTQTPKHLITATGQRVTLRCSPRSGDLSVYWYQQSLDQGLQFLIQYYNGEERAKGNILERFSAQQFPDLHSELNLSSLELGDSALYFCASSYRLAGYDEQFFGPGTRLTVL.

The chain recombines TRBV11-2 with TRBJ1-5, with D perhaps matching TRBD1 (5 bases). The V gene's germline CDR1 is SGHAT and CDR2 FQNNGV. V shed 4 bases and J shed 1 base, with 8 bases lying between them. There are 14 residues in the CDR3. The CDR3 DNA sequence: TGTGCCAGCAGCTGGGGGGGAAGCAATCAGCCCCAGCATTTT. Its translation: CASSWGGSNQPQHF.

The V and J genes are TRBV5-4 and TRBJ1-1, with 8 positions matching TRBD1. Looked up from germline, CDR1 is SGHNT and CDR2 is YYREEE (reference sequence). This CDR3 has 13 residues. The V and J ends lost 8 bases and 2 bases, in that order; junction bases with no gene match: 5. The DNA of the CDR3 is TGTGCCAGTGTAGACAGGGGCAACACTGAAGCTTTCTTT. It codes for CASVDRGNTEAFF.

The rearrangement joins TRBV19 to TRBJ1-2; D call uncertain. The germline V gene has CDR1 LNHDA and CDR2 SQIVND (reference sequence). Trimming shortened V by 3 bases and J by 6 bases, and 8 bases separated the two germline ends. The CDR3 contains 12 residues. The CDR3 DNA is TGTGCCAGTAGTATGACTCTCAATGGCTACACCTTC. It yields the protein CASSMTLNGYTF.

The gene calls are TRBV13 and TRBJ1-1; 11 nucleotides line up with TRBD1. The V and J ends lost 6 bases and 0 bases, in that order; junction bases with no gene match: 6. The CDR3 runs 16 residues. In germline, CDR1 is PRHDT, CDR2 FYEKMQ (reference sequence). This chain's CDR3 is CASRPGQGAMNTEAFF. The CDR3, as DNA: TGTGCCAGCAGACCAGGACAGGGGGCCATGAACACTGAAGCTTTCTTT.

The V and J genes are TRBV12-3 or TRBV12-4 and TRBJ2-3; maybe TRBD1 (6 bases). V lost 6 bases and J 2 bases, leaving 9 bases between the germline ends. The CDR3 is made up of 13 amino acids. The CDR3 protein is CASRRTVTDTQYF. The DNA of the CDR3 is TGTGCCAGCAGGAGGACAGTCACAGATACGCAGTATTTT.

As for this clone: Other nucleotide sequences in the sample specify the same CDR3. The V gene is TRBV19, the J gene TRBJ1-1; 7 positions agree with TRBD1. V trimming: 4 bases; J trimming: 3 bases; junction bases outside the gene matches: 2. Germline loops: CDR1 LNHDA, CDR2 SQIVND (reference sequence). The CDR3 is made up of 13 amino acids. The CDR3 bases are TGTGCCAGTAGTACAACAGGGGACACTGAAGCTTTCTTT. Protein: CASSTTGDTEAFF.

The rearrangement links TRBV5-4 to TRBJ1-2; the D gene is possibly TRBD1 (6 bases). Trimming left V 4 bases short and J 8 bases short, with 18 bases between. Per germline, CDR1 SGHNT and CDR2 YYREEE (reference sequence). This CDR3 is built from 14 residues. For the CDR3, the DNA is TGTGCCAGCAGCCCTGGACAGCCCATAGGAGGCTACACCTTC. Translated: CASSPGQPIGGYTF.

This chain uses TRBV7-3 with TRBJ1-4; unclear D gene. Germline CDR1 is SGHTA and CDR2 is FQGTGA. This CDR3 has 15 residues. V dropped 0 bases and J dropped 8 bases, with 13 bases sitting between them. DNA of the CDR3: TGTGCCAGCAGCTTAACGGGCGGAGGCGGGGAAAAACTGTTTTTT. Translation gives CASSLTGGGGEKLFF. Full variable domain (missing parts from reference TRBV7-3 and TRBJ1-4): GAGVSQTPSNKVTEKGKYVELRCDPISGHTALYWYRQSLGQGPEFLIYFQGTGAADDSGLPNDRFFAVRPEGSVSTLKIQRTERGDSAVYLCASSLTGGGGEKLFFGSGTQLSVL.

This chain uses TRBV6-1 with TRBJ2-1, with D possibly matching TRBD1 (5 bases). Germline V lookup: CDR1 MNHNS, CDR2 SASEGT. The CDR3 is 15 residues long. Trimming left V 3 bases short and J 0 bases short, with 9 bases between. The CDR3 nucleotides are TGTGCCAGCAGTGACGACAGTAGCTCCTACAATGAGCAGTTCTTC. Amino acids: CASSDDSSSYNEQFF.

This chain links TRBV6-5 with TRBJ2-5, with D possibly being TRBD2 (5 bases). The CDR3 runs 14 residues. The germline V gene has CDR1 MNHEY and CDR2 SVGAGI. V was pared by 7 bases and J by 2 bases, with 14 bases between. The CDR3 reads CASTGGPHQETQYF. The CDR3 DNA reads as TGTGCCAGCACTGGAGGTCCGCATCAAGAGACCCAGTACTTC.

This clone was recorded once. The chain recombines TRBV9 with TRBJ2-3; TRBD1 agrees at 9 bases. From germline, CDR1 is SGDLS and CDR2 YYNGEE. The V gene end was trimmed by 1 base and the J gene end by 3 bases; junction bases not matched to a gene: 6. The CDR3 extends over 16 amino acids. In DNA form, the CDR3 reads TGTGCCAGCAGCGTATCCGGGACAGGGAATACAGATACGCAGTATTTT. It specifies CASSVSGTGNTDTQYF. Supplemented by reference TRBV9 and TRBJ2-3, the full variable domain reads DSGVTQTPKHLITATGQRVTLRCSPRSGDLSVYWYQQSLDQGLQFLIQYYNGEERAKGNILERFSAQQFPDLHSELNLSSLELGDSALYFCASSVSGTGNTDTQYFGPGTRLTVL.

The chain has TRBV5-1 and TRBJ1-2; D may be TRBD1 (5 bases). This CDR3 has 14 amino acids. V lost 0 bases and J 6 bases, leaving 12 bases between the germline ends. Germline assignment: CDR1 SGHRS and CDR2 YFSETQ. The CDR3 region has the DNA TGCGCCAGCAGCTTGGAGGCAGGAGGGGATGGCTACACCTTC. Translating gives CASSLEAGGDGYTF.

The genes are TRBV4-2 and TRBJ1-1; TRBD1 matches at 11 bases. Germline V CDR1 and CDR2: LGHNA, YNFKEQ. The CDR3 consists of 16 residues. With V trimmed by 4 bases and J by 4 bases, 8 bases remained unmatched. The CDR3 loop reads CASSPRTGGVGTEAFF. The CDR3 nucleotides read TGTGCCAGCAGCCCAAGGACAGGGGGCGTGGGCACTGAAGCTTTCTTT.

The genes are TRBV5-6 and TRBJ1-1; a weak D match, TRBD1 (6 bases). The V end was cut by 0 bases, the J end by 1 base, with 10 bases between. The length of the CDR3 is 15 residues. Germline V gives CDR1 SGHDT, CDR2 YYEEEE. CDR3 amino acids: CASSLEQGKNTEAFF. The DNA for the CDR3 is TGTGCCAGCAGCTTGGAGCAGGGGAAGAACACTGAAGCTTTCTTT.

This clone was seen more than once but under ten times. V usage is TRBV14 and J usage is TRBJ1-1, with a weak D call TRBD1 (5 bases). Germline V lookup: CDR1 SGHDN, CDR2 FVKESK. Trimming cost V 2 bases and J 1 base, with 8 bases left between them. The CDR3 consists of 14 residues. CDR3: CASSQQGSNTEAFF. The CDR3 DNA reads as TGTGCCAGCAGCCAACAGGGATCGAACACTGAAGCTTTCTTT.

V is TRBV30 and J is TRBJ1-2; the D gene is possibly TRBD1 (5 bases). The CDR3 sequence is 12 residues long. Germline-derived CDR1 and CDR2 are GTSNPN and SVGIG (reference sequence). Trimming cost V 7 bases and J 7 bases, with 16 bases left between them. CDR3 region: CAYSGGSFGYTF. CDR3 in DNA: TGTGCCTACTCCGGGGGGTCTTTTGGCTACACCTTC. Full variable domain (remainder filled in from reference TRBV30 and TRBJ1-2): SQTIHQWPATLVQPVGSPLSLECTVEGTSNPNLYWYRQAAGRGLQLLFYSVGIGQISSEVPQNLSASRPQDRQFILSSKKLLLSDSGFYLCAYSGGSFGYTFGSGTRLTVV.

V usage is TRBV12-3 or TRBV12-4 and J usage is TRBJ2-6; D not certain. The CDR3 consists of 13 residues. Trimming cost V 8 bases and J 0 bases, with 5 bases left between them. CDR3 loop: CASSDSGANVLTF. In nucleotides, the CDR3 is TGTGCCAGCTCAGACTCTGGGGCCAACGTCCTGACTTTC.

This clone was counted only a few times. This rearrangement joins TRBV11-2 to TRBJ2-1; D is perhaps TRBD1 (5 bases). The CDR3 sequence is 14 residues long. Per germline, CDR1 SGHAT and CDR2 FQNNGV. V was pared by 6 bases and J by 5 bases, with 14 bases between. The CDR3 sequence is CASRRIDRDNEQFF. The CDR3 DNA is TGTGCCAGCAGACGCATCGACAGAGACAATGAGCAGTTCTTC.

The rearrangement links TRBV19 to TRBJ1-1, with D perhaps TRBD1 (5 bases). The CDR3 loop spans 12 amino acids. Germline lookup yields CDR1 LNHDA and CDR2 SQIVND (reference sequence). With 4 bases removed from V and 10 bases from J, the gap between germline ends came to 13 bases. The CDR3 coding sequence is TGTGCCAGTAGTACTCCGGGGGGGGGAGCTTTCTTT. This encodes CASSTPGGGAFF.

The CDR3 loop reads CASIRSGGTYNEQFF. CDR3 coding DNA: TGTGCCAGCATCCGTAGCGGGGGGACCTACAATGAGCAGTTCTTC. V gene TRBV27 combines with J gene TRBJ2-1, with TRBD2 matching 10 bases. V was clipped by 7 bases and J by 2 bases; unmatched bases: 5. The CDR3 contains 15 residues. In germline, CDR1 is MNHEY, CDR2 SMNVEV (reference sequence).